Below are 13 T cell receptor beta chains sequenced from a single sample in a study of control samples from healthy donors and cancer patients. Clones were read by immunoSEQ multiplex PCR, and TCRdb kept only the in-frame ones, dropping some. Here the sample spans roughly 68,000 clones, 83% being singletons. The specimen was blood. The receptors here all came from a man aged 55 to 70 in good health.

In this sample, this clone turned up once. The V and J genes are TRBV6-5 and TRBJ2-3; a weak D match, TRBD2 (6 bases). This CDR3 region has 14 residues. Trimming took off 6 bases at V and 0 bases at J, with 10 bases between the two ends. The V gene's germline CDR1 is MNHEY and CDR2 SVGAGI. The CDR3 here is CASRESGSTDTQYF. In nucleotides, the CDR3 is TGTGCCAGCAGGGAGAGCGGGAGCACAGATACGCAGTATTTT.

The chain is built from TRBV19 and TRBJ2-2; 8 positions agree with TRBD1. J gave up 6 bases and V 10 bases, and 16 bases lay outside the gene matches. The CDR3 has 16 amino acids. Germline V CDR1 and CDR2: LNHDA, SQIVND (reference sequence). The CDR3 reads CATKYRTGQGAGELFF. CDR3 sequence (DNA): TGTGCCACCAAGTATAGGACAGGGCAGGGAGCCGGGGAGCTGTTTTTT.

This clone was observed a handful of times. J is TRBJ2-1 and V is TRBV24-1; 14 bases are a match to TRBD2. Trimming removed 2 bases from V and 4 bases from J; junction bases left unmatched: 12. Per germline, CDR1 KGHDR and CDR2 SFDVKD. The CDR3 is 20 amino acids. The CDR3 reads CATSDWTAGLAGGSYNEQFF. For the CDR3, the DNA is TGTGCCACCAGTGATTGGACAGCCGGACTAGCGGGAGGTTCTTACAATGAGCAGTTCTTC.

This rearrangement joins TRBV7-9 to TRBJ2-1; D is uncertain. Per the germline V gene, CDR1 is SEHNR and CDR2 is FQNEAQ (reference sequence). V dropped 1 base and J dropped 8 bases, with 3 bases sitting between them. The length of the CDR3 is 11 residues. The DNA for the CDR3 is TGTGCCAGCAGCTTAGGAGATGAGCAGTTCTTC. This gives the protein CASSLGDEQFF.

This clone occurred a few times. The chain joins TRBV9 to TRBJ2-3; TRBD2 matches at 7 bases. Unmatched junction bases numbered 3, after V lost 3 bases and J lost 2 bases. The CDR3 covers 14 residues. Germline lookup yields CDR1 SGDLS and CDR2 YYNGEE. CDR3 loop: CASSEGGPTDTQYF. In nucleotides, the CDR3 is TGTGCCAGCAGCGAGGGAGGGCCCACAGATACGCAGTATTTT.

Here the CDR3 DNA reads TGTGCCAGCAGCGTAGAGGTCAGTCTTAACTATGGCTACACCTTC. It specifies CASSVEVSLNYGYTF. This chain connects TRBV9 to TRBJ1-2; D ambiguous. Germline V gene sequence: CDR1 SGDLS, CDR2 YYNGEE. This CDR3 is 15 amino acids long. V shed 0 bases and J shed 1 base, with 10 bases lying between them.

CDR3 nucleotide sequence: TGTGCCAGCAGTGAAAATCCCAGGGGCGGGGAGCTGTTTTTT. Its protein product is CASSENPRGGELFF. This sequence joins TRBV25-1 and TRBJ2-2; tentative D call: TRBD1 (6 bases). The CDR3 totals 14 residues. Germline V gene lookup returns CDR1 MGHDK and CDR2 SYGVNS. V lost 2 bases, J lost 7 bases, and 11 bases lay in between.

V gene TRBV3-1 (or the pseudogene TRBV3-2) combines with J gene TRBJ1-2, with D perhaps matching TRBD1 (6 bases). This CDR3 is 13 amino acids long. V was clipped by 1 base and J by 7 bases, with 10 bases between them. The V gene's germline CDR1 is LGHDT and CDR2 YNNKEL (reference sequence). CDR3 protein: CASSQVQGSGYTF. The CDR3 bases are TGTGCCAGCAGCCAAGTACAGGGTTCTGGCTACACCTTC.

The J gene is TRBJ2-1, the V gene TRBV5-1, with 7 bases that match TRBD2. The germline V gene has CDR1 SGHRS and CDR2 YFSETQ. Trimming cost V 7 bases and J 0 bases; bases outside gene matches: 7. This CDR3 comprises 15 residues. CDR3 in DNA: TGCGCCAGCGGCCGCGGGGGTAGCTCCTACAATGAGCAGTTCTTC. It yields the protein CASGRGGSSYNEQFF. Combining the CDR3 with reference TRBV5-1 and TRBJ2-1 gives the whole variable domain KAGVTQTPRYLIKTRGQQVTLSCSPISGHRSVSWYQQTPGQGLQFLFEYFSETQRNKGNFPGRFSGRQFSNSRSEMNVSTLELGDSALYLCASGRGGSSYNEQFFGPGTRLTVL.

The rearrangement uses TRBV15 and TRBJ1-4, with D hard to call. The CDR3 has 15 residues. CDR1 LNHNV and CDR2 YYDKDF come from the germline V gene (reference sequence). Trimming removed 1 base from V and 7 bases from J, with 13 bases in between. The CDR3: CATSRGGRSVEKLFF. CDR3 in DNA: TGTGCCACCAGCAGAGGCGGGCGGAGCGTTGAAAAACTGTTTTTT. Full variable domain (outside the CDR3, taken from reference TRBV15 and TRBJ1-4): DAMVIQNPRYQVTQFGKPVTLSCSQTLNHNVMYWYQQKSSQAPKLLFHYYDKDFNNEADTPDNFQSRRPNTSFCFLDIRSPGLGDTAMYLCATSRGGRSVEKLFFGSGTQLSVL.

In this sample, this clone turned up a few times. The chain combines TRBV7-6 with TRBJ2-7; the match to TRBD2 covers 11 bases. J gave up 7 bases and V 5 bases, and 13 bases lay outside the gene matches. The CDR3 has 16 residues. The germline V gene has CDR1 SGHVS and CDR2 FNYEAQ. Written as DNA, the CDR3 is TGTGCCAGCAGCGGGGGCCCTAGCGGGGGGCAGGGGGAGCAGTACTTC. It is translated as CASSGGPSGGQGEQYF.

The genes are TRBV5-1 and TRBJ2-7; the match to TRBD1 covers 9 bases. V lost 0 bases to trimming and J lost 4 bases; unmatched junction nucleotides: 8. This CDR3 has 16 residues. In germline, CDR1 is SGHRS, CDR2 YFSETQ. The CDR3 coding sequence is TGCGCCAGCAGCTTGGTCCCGCCGGGACAGGGTTACGAGCAGTACTTC. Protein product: CASSLVPPGQGYEQYF.

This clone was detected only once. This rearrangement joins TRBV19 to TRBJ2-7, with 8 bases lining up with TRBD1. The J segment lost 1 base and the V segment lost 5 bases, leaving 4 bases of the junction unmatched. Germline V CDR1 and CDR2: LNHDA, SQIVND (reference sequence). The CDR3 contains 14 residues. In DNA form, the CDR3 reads TGTGCCAGTAGTCCAAGGACAGGGTCCTACGAGCAGTACTTC. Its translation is CASSPRTGSYEQYF.